Below, one T cell receptor (beta chain) is given with its context. The antigen is undetermined. Clones were read by immunoSEQ multiplex PCR, and TCRdb kept only the in-frame ones, dropping some. The table records 2 million to 3 million clones, approximately 90% of them present only once. Germline V gene data show CDR1 as MNHEY and CDR2 as SMNVEV (reference sequence). With V trimmed by 3 bases and J by 2 bases, 6 bases remained unmatched. This CDR3 contains 16 residues. The data stem from a study of shared clonotypes between healthy human individuals. Overall study: The people who gave samples were two women and a few men aged 18 to 49. General study findings and limits: Estimated richness was generally greater in naive than memory subsets. Non-shared clonotypes had lower generation probabilities than clonotypes shared by all four sorted-subset donors.

Donors, healthy HIV-negative adults, lacked recent acute infections or vaccinations. The sample consisted of naive CD4+ T cells sorted from blood. As to subset: CD45RA+ positively selected. The TCR was taken from a man between 18 and 35 years old in good health. The chain recombines TRBV27 with TRBJ2-2, with TRBD2 matching 7 bases. CDR3 bases: TGTGCCAGCAGTTTTTTTGCGGGAGTAAACACCGGGGAGCTGTTTTTT. Translating it yields CASSFFAGVNTGELFF.